This T cell receptor (beta chain) was found in a study of blood T cell repertoires in COVID-19. CDR3 size: 12 residues. The germline CDR1 and CDR2 sequences are SGHTA and FQGNSA. V was clipped by 0 bases and J by 7 bases, with 6 bases between them. In the original workflow: Estimation of nucleated cell counts relied on the amplification of reference gene primers. Clones were read by immunoSEQ multiplex PCR, and TCRdb kept only the in-frame ones, dropping some. That table gives V, J and clone size, and the DNA gave D and trimming. Of roughly 150,000 clones detected, over 85% appear once; the ten largest clones hold 1.5% to 2.5%.

The material sequenced was peripheral blood. The TCR comes from a woman aged 55 to 70 with COVID-19, enrolled during active disease. The gene calls are TRBV7-2 and TRBJ1-2; no firm D call. This chain's CDR3 is CASSLARIGYTF. For the CDR3, the DNA is TGTGCCAGCAGCTTAGCGCGTATTGGCTACACCTTC.